This T cell receptor (beta chain) is drawn from a study of regulatory T cells in long-lasting Graves disease. The CDR3 totals 13 residues. Germline CDR1 is ENHRY and CDR2 is SYGVKD. Arm-PCR of CDR3 regions and iRepertoire HTBI primers were used to build TCR beta libraries. TCRdb re-derived calls from the multiplex PCR reads in MiXCR, one entry per CDR3 protein. This sample has about 430,000 distinct CDR3 sequences, with 20% to 25% found just once. Time point reported: persistent/refractory GD, antithyroid drugs over 5 years with positive TRAb. From PBMCs, RNA was extracted and then used to make the TCR library. On this clonotype itself: A read error may explain this, as a much larger clone is one base away.

The specimen comprised peripheral blood mononuclear cells (PBMCs), sampled when the disease was refractory, from a patient treated with antithyroid drugs. The chain is built from TRBV10-3 and TRBJ2-5, with 9 bases aligning to TRBD1. This clonotype originated in a female donor with Graves disease. Written as DNA, the CDR3 is TGTGCCATCAGAGAACAGGGGGCTGAGACCCGGTACTTC. Protein product: CAIREQGAETRYF.